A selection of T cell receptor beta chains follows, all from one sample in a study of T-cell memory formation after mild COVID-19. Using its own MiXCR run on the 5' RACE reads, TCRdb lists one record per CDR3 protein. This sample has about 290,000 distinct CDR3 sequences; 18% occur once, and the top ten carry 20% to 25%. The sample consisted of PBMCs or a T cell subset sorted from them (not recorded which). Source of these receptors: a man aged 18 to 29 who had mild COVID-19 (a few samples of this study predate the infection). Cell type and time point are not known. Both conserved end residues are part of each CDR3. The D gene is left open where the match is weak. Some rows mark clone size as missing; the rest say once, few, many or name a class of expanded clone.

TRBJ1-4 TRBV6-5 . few CASSRQSQANEKLFF TGTGCCAGCAGCCGACAGTCCCAGGCTAATGAAAAACTGTTTTTT
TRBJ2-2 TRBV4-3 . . CASSQRPGELFF TGCGCCAGCAGCCAAAGACCCGGGGAGCTGTTTTTT
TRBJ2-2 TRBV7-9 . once CASSTQGVGELFF TGTGCCAGCAGCACGCAGGGTGTCGGGGAGCTGTTTTTT
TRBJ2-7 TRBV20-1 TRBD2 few CSARDGAGVPYEQYF TGCAGTGCTAGGGACGGAGCGGGGGTCCCCTACGAGCAGTACTTC
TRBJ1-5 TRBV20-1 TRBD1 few CSASDRGSNQPQHF TGCAGTGCTAGCGACAGGGGAAGCAATCAGCCCCAGCATTTT
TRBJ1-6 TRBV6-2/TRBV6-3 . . CASIQGYNSPLHF TGTGCCAGCATCCAGGGGTATAATTCACCCCTCCACTTT
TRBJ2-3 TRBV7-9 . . CASSLISDTQYF TGTGCCAGCAGCTTAATTTCAGATACGCAGTATTTT
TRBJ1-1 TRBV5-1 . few CASSPVALNTEAFF TGCGCCAGCAGCCCAGTTGCTTTGAACACTGAAGCTTTCTTT
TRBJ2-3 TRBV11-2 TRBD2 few CASSLDGLADTDTQYF TGTGCCAGCAGCTTAGACGGACTAGCGGACACAGATACGCAGTATTTT
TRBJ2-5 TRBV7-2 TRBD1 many CASSARTGRAETQYF TGTGCCAGCAGCGCCCGGACAGGGCGGGCAGAGACCCAGTACTTC
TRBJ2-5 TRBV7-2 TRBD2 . CASSASGGSPLQETQYF TGTGCCAGCAGCGCTAGCGGGGGGTCCCCCCTCCAAGAGACCCAGTACTTC
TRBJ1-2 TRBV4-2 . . CASSNRGYDYGYTF TGTGCCAGCAGTAATAGGGGTTACGACTATGGCTACACCTTC
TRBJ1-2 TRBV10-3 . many CAISDPGRDNYGYTF TGTGCCATCAGTGATCCGGGACGGGATAACTATGGCTACACCTTC
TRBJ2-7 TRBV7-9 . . CASSLEREQTYEQYF TGTGCCAGCAGCTTAGAGAGGGAGCAAACCTACGAGCAGTACTTC
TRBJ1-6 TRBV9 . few CASSVGSSSYNSPLHF TGTGCCAGCAGCGTAGGGTCGAGCTCCTATAATTCACCCCTCCACTTT
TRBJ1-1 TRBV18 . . CASATQGGRNTEAFF TGTGCCAGCGCAACACAGGGTGGACGGAACACTGAAGCTTTCTTT
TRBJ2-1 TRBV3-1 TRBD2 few CASSLTAGGHEQFF TGTGCCAGCAGCCTAACAGCGGGGGGGCATGAGCAGTTCTTC
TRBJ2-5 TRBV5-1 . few CASSLGSGYSQETQYF TGCGCCAGCAGCTTAGGTAGCGGCTACTCCCAAGAGACCCAGTACTTC
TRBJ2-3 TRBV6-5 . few CASHQGPDTQYF TGTGCCAGCCACCAAGGTCCAGATACGCAGTATTTT
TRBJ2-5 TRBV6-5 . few CASGSGASGKETQYF TGTGCCAGCGGTTCGGGGGCTAGCGGAAAAGAGACCCAGTACTTC
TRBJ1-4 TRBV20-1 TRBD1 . CSAPHQGASNEKLFF TGCAGTGCTCCTCACCAGGGGGCGAGTAATGAAAAACTGTTTTTT
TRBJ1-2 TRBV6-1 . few CASRPRVAVGYTF TGTGCCAGCAGGCCCCGGGTGGCAGTGGGCTACACCTTC
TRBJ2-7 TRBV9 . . CASSVDVGPSYEQYF TGTGCCAGCAGCGTAGATGTAGGGCCCTCCTACGAGCAGTACTTC
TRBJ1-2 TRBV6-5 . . CASTGQYGYTF TGTGCCAGCACCGGACAGTATGGCTACACCTTC
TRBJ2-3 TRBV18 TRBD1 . CASSRGLRTDTQYF TGTGCCAGCTCTAGGGGGCTTCGCACAGATACGCAGTATTTT
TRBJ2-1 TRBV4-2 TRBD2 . CASSPASGASHNEQFF TGTGCCAGCAGCCCAGCTAGCGGGGCTAGCCACAATGAGCAGTTCTTC
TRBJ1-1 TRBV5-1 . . CASSFSGPHTEAFF TGCGCCAGCAGCTTCTCCGGGCCCCACACTGAAGCTTTCTTT
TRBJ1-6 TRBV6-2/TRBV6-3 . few CASRTGVGSPLHF TGTGCCAGCAGGACAGGCGTGGGGTCACCCCTCCACTTT
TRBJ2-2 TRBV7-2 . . CASSLATRLVSTGELFF TGTGCCAGCAGCTTAGCGACTAGGCTAGTGAGCACCGGGGAGCTGTTTTTT
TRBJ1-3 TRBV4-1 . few CASRPWDTRSGNTIYF TGCGCCAGCAGGCCGTGGGACACCCGCTCTGGAAACACCATATATTTT
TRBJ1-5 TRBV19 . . CATHDGGGNQPQHF TGTGCCACACATGACGGTGGCGGTAATCAGCCCCAGCATTTT
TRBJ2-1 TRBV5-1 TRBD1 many CASTRQGAYNEQFF TGCGCCAGCACCCGACAGGGGGCCTACAATGAGCAGTTCTTC
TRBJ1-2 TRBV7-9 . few CASSLVQRYGYTF TGTGCCAGCAGCTTAGTCCAGAGATATGGCTACACCTTC